One sample yielded the 18 T cell receptor beta chains listed below, sequenced in a study of tumor-infiltrating lymphocytes in localized non-small cell lung cancer. Libraries were prepared by immunoSEQ multiplex PCR; TCRdb keeps only in-frame clonotypes and omits some of them. The sample has more than 9,000 clones, over 45% seen once; the top ten hold approximately 11%. The sequencing input was uninvolved lung tissue not adjacent to the tumor. Every receptor here comes from a human donor with non-small cell lung cancer.

This clone is medium-sized in the sample. This chain uses TRBV7-2 with TRBJ2-7; 11 bases are a match to TRBD2. Germline trimming cut 1 base from V and 2 bases from J; bases unmatched to any gene: 1. Germline lookup yields CDR1 SGHTA and CDR2 FQGNSA. CDR3 length equals 15 residues. The CDR3 region has the DNA TGTGCCAGCAGCTTAGGACTAGCGGGGACCTACGAGCAGTACTTC. Residues: CASSLGLAGTYEQYF.

The genes are TRBV6-5 and TRBJ1-6; no definite D call. Per the germline V gene, CDR1 is MNHEY and CDR2 is SVGAGI. CDR3 length equals 13 residues. V shed 8 bases and J shed 5 bases, with 10 bases lying between them. In nucleotides, the CDR3 is TGTGCCAGCCACGGGATGAATAATTCACCCCTCCACTTT. It encodes CASHGMNNSPLHF.

This clone is labeled as medium-sized. This sequence joins TRBV5-4 and TRBJ1-1; a weak D match, TRBD1 (5 bases). CDR3 size: 13 residues. Trimming removed 7 bases at V and 4 bases at J, with 14 bases between. Germline loops: CDR1 SGHNT, CDR2 YYREEE (reference sequence). The CDR3 DNA reads as TGTGCCAGCCGGGTCGGGGGGACCACTGAAGCTTTCTTT. Amino acid sequence: CASRVGGTTEAFF.

In this sample, this clone turned up a few times. J is TRBJ1-1 and V is TRBV29-1; D unclear. Per germline, CDR1 SQVTM and CDR2 ANQGSEA. V was cut by 7 bases and J by 1 base, with 10 bases left in between. There are 12 residues in the CDR3. CDR3 region: CSAERQNTEAFF. The CDR3 DNA sequence: TGCAGCGCCGAAAGGCAGAACACTGAAGCTTTCTTT. Full variable domain (remainder filled in from reference TRBV29-1 and TRBJ1-1): SAVISQKPSRDICQRGTSLTIQCQVDSQVTMMFWYRQQPGQSLTLIATANQGSEATYESGFVIDKFPISRPNLTFSTLTVSNMSPEDSSIYLCSAERQNTEAFFGQGTRLTVV.

V usage is TRBV19 and J usage is TRBJ1-1; no reliable D call. The ends were cut back, 2 bases at V and 0 bases at J, with 4 bases in the middle. This CDR3 spans 13 amino acids. The germline gives CDR1 LNHDA, CDR2 SQIVND (reference sequence). In DNA form, the CDR3 reads TGTGCCAGTAGTATATGGGTGAACACTGAAGCTTTCTTT. Its protein is CASSIWVNTEAFF.

The chain combines TRBV7-2 with TRBJ2-2; 7 positions agree with TRBD2. CDR1 and CDR2 from the germline V gene are SGHTA and FQGNSA. V shed 4 bases and J 6 bases; nucleotides not matched to a gene: 5. This CDR3 is 14 amino acids long. The CDR3 loop reads CASSYSGGAGELFF. As DNA, the CDR3 is TGTGCCAGCAGCTATTCGGGGGGTGCCGGGGAGCTGTTTTTT.

A single count supports this clone. The chain employs TRBV4-1 and TRBJ1-2; D is undetermined. The CDR3 length is 14 residues. Germline V gives CDR1 MGHRA, CDR2 YSYEKL. Deletions cut 5 bases from V and 2 bases from J, with 12 bases between. In DNA, the CDR3 is TGCGCCAGCAGCGAGTGGGAGAAAAACTATGGCTACACCTTC. Amino acids: CASSEWEKNYGYTF.

The rearrangement joins TRBV29-1 to TRBJ2-1; tentative D call: TRBD2 (6 bases). This CDR3 is 15 amino acids long. Germline-derived CDR1 and CDR2 are SQVTM and ANQGSEA. The V and J ends lost 8 bases and 5 bases respectively, with 22 bases between them. In DNA, the CDR3 is TGCAGCATCGCTGGGGGGACCAGAAGGGACAATGAGCAGTTCTTC. Translated: CSIAGGTRRDNEQFF.

This chain links TRBV15 with TRBJ1-2; D gene unclear. Looked up from germline, CDR1 is LNHNV and CDR2 is YYDKDF (reference sequence). The CDR3 length is 17 residues. The V gene lost 1 base and the J gene lost 4 bases, with 19 bases spanning the gap. DNA for the CDR3: TGTGCCACCAGCAGAGTTAATTCCGGAGACCTTCCCTATGGCTACACCTTC. Protein product: CATSRVNSGDLPYGYTF.

The CDR3 here is CASSMSRDRGEQYF. The DNA for the CDR3 is TGTGCCAGTAGTATGTCCCGGGACAGGGGCGAGCAGTACTTC. The V gene is TRBV19, the J gene TRBJ2-7; 10 bases fit TRBD1. Losses at the gene ends were 3 bases for V and 6 bases for J; bases not matched to a gene: 5. Looked up from germline, CDR1 is LNHDA and CDR2 is SQIVND (reference sequence). CDR3 length equals 14 residues.

This chain joins TRBV11-3 and TRBJ2-1; D gene unclear. Germline-derived CDR1 and CDR2 are SGHNT and YENEEA. Deletions cut 5 bases from V and 0 bases from J, with 8 bases between. This CDR3 has 14 amino acids. CDR3 bases: TGTGCCAGCAGCCGTCGCTCCTCCTACAATGAGCAGTTCTTC. Amino acids: CASSRRSSYNEQFF.

The chain has TRBV6-5 and TRBJ2-2, with 7 bases matching TRBD1. The CDR3 length is 15 residues. CDR1 is MNHEY, CDR2 SVGAGI, per germline. J gave up 1 base and V 6 bases, and 5 bases lay outside the gene matches. The CDR3 region is CASRKTGMNTGELFF. In nucleotides, the CDR3 is TGTGCCAGCAGGAAGACAGGGATGAACACCGGGGAGCTGTTTTTT.

The J gene is TRBJ2-2, the V gene TRBV9, with 9 positions matching TRBD2. CDR1 SGDLS and CDR2 YYNGEE come from the germline V gene. Trimming cost V 2 bases and J 5 bases; bases outside gene matches: 7. The CDR3 runs 16 residues. The CDR3 here is CASSVTGTSRTGELFF. The CDR3 bases are TGTGCCAGCAGCGTTACCGGGACTAGCCGAACCGGGGAGCTGTTTTTT.

This clone was counted only a few times. V usage is TRBV20-1 and J usage is TRBJ1-1; D gene uncertain. The V end lost 0 bases, the J end lost 3 bases, and 2 bases lay between the germline ends. Per the germline V gene, CDR1 is DFQATT and CDR2 is SNEGSKA (reference sequence). The CDR3 extends over 11 amino acids. Written as DNA, the CDR3 is TGCAGTGCTAGAGAGTACACTGAAGCTTTCTTT. As protein: CSAREYTEAFF.

The V call is TRBV19, the J call TRBJ2-1; 9 bases match TRBD2. Germline V gives CDR1 LNHDA, CDR2 SQIVND (reference sequence). The CDR3 loop spans 17 amino acids. Trimming at V came to 3 bases and at J to 5 bases, leaving 11 bases not matched to a gene. CDR3 nucleotides: TGTGCCAGTAGTATTGGTGGTAGCGGGGGAGTTAACAATGAGCAGTTCTTC. This codes for CASSIGGSGGVNNEQFF. The whole variable domain, filled in from reference TRBV19 and TRBJ2-1, reads DGGITQSPKYLFRKEGQNVTLSCEQNLNHDAMYWYRQDPGQGLRLIYYSQIVNDFQKGDIAEGYSVSREKKESFPLTVTSAQKNPTAFYLCASSIGGSGGVNNEQFFGPGTRLTVL.

V gene TRBV6-5 combines with J gene TRBJ1-1; D may be TRBD1 (5 bases). V was shortened by 0 bases and J by 4 bases, with 15 bases between the two germline ends. This CDR3 region has 16 residues. CDR1 and CDR2 (germline): MNHEY, SVGAGI. CDR3 DNA: TGTGCCAGCAGTTACTCGATTGGGGCCGGAAGCACTGAAGCTTTCTTT. Protein product: CASSYSIGAGSTEAFF.

Regarding this clone: Different DNA sequences within this sample yield the same CDR3. The J gene is TRBJ2-5, the V gene TRBV5-1, with unresolved D. Germline loops: CDR1 SGHRS, CDR2 YFSETQ. V gave up 2 bases and J gave up 2 bases, with 1 base separating them. CDR3 size: 11 residues. CDR3 amino acids: CASSFQETQYF. CDR3 coding DNA: TGCGCCAGCAGCTTTCAAGAGACCCAGTACTTC.

V gene TRBV25-1 combines with J gene TRBJ2-7; TRBD1 matches 7 bases. Germline V gene lookup returns CDR1 MGHDK and CDR2 SYGVNS. This CDR3 comprises 15 residues. Germline trimming cut 4 bases from V and 3 bases from J; bases unmatched to any gene: 9. CDR3 bases: TGTGCCAGCAGTGCCTACCACCGGGACAGCTACGAGCAGTACTTC. This gives the protein CASSAYHRDSYEQYF.